The source of this T cell receptor (beta chain) is a study of T cell clonotyping in hematopoietic cell transplantation. Trimming shortened V by 6 bases and J by 7 bases, and 19 bases separated the two germline ends. Germline values: CDR1 MDHEN, CDR2 SYDVKM. This CDR3 contains 15 residues. General observations from the study: Pathologically expanded recipient clonotypes increased progressively from day 30 to day 180 as diversity fell.

To note about this clone: No antigen is known for it.

TCRdb's copy holds only in-frame clones and misses some; the assay was immunoSEQ multiplex PCR. The data hold some 40,000 clones, with 90% to 95% observed a single time. The receptor comes from a woman between 50 and 59 years old in good health. Some clones in this sample may be carry-over from other donors' samples. The gene calls are TRBV28 and TRBJ2-1; either TRBD1 or TRBD2 may supply D (6 bases each). Sequencing input: peripheral blood mononuclear cells. CDR3 in amino acids: CASSSPGSGANEQFF. The CDR3 bases are TGTGCCAGCAGCTCACCGGGGTCGGGGGCGAATGAGCAGTTCTTC.